This T cell receptor (beta chain) derives from a study of untreated major depressive disorder. Method: immunoSEQ multiplex PCR; TCRdb's copy keeps in-frame clones and lacks some. The table includes some 21,000 clones, 80% to 90% detected once. Concerning this clone: As yet, its antigen is unknown.

Study-wide results and caveats: Sequencing comparisons covered only three preselected Vbeta families. A comparatively small sample limits the generalizability of these findings. Depressed patients' CD4+ T cells carried increased TRBV05-01 (Vbeta 5.1) usage versus control CD4+ T cells.

Germline-derived CDR1 and CDR2 are SGHAT and FQNNGV. V was trimmed by 7 bases and J by 14 bases, leaving 15 bases between them. This CDR3 spans 12 amino acids. The chain is built from TRBV11-2 and TRBJ1-6, with D possibly TRBD1 on 6 matching bases. The sequencing input was CD4+ T cells from PBMCs. This clonotype was sampled from a woman younger than 45 in good health. CDR3 bases: TGTGCCAGCAACAACAGGGAGGTCACCCTCCACTTT. It yields the protein CASNNREVTLHF.